This T cell receptor beta chain stems from a study of human T cells and chemical hapten exposure. Overall study findings and caveats: Patch test score rose with PT1 expanded TCR count, significant at thresholds 8, 16 and 32, not 4.

This clonotype has a handful of counts. Its antigen is unidentified. MiXCR, run by TCRdb on the RACE reads, gives a single entry per CDR3 protein. The sample consists of tens of thousands of distinct CDR3 sequences, approximately 9.8% of them appearing once. Stated time point: pre-sensitization, week 0. The treatment: therapeutic diphenylcyclopropenone sensitization with weekly scalp DPC. V lost 4 bases and J lost 4, with 16 bases in between. CDR1 is SQVTM and CDR2 is ANQGSEA in the germline V gene. The CDR3 extends over 14 amino acids. The chain couples TRBV29-1 to TRBJ1-1; TRBD1 might be the D (6 bases). The sequenced sample was whole blood, obtained in connection with sensitization to the hapten diphenylcyclopropenone (DPC). The clonotype originates from a middle-aged woman with alopecia areata. Some clones in this sample may be carry-over from other donors' samples. CDR3 loop: CSVVQGYSATEAFF. DNA of the CDR3: TGCAGCGTTGTTCAGGGGTATTCGGCCACTGAAGCTTTCTTT.